Listed below are T cell receptor beta chains from one sample, sequenced in a study of shared clonotypes between healthy human individuals. Generated by immunoSEQ multiplex PCR, the TCRdb table keeps only in-frame clones and is missing some. Seen here are 1.5 million to 2.5 million clones, about 95% observed once, and the top ten hold more than 0.9%. What was sequenced was naive CD8+ T cells sorted from blood. These receptors originate from a man aged 18 to 30 in good health. CDR3s leave out the opening cysteine and the closing phenylalanine or tryptophan.

v_call | cdr3_aa
TRBV20-1 | SALVWTGYT
TRBV27 | ASSSQGRYTGELF
TRBV10-1 | ASSDQINEQF
TRBV7-2 | ASSLGANQPQH
TRBV6-1 | ASSEGWFTQY
TRBV5-8 | ATGPLGEQY
TRBV15 | ATSTKGPTDGYT
TRBV27 | ASSSLQSHIMNTEAF
TRBV18 | ASSPEGQPQH
TRBV10-3 | AISGGANEKLF
TRBV6-5 | ASSYSGTSGYEQY
TRBV6-1 | ASSELVAGPYGYT
TRBV5-1 | ASSSALDRVDMNTEAF
TRBV7-2 | ASNSYRDREETQY
TRBV2 | ASSTRMDSPRMNTEAF
TRBV6-6 | ASSSQTGILQETQY